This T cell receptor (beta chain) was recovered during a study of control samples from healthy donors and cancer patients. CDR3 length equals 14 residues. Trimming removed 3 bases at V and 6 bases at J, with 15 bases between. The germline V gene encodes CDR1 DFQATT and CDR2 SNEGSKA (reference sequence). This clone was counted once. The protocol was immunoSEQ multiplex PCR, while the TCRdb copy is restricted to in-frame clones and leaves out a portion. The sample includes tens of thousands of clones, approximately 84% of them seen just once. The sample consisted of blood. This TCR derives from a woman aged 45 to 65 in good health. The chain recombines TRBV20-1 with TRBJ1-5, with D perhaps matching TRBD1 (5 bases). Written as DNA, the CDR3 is TGCAGTGCTAGTTGGCAGGGCCGGGGTCAGCCCCAGCATTTT. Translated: CSASWQGRGQPQHF.